This T cell receptor beta chain came from a study of T cell repertoires in cytomegalovirus infection. Notes on this clonotype: The antigen is not known.

CDR3 size: 12 residues. Trimming stripped 8 bases from V and 10 bases from J, with 14 bases between. CDR1 and CDR2 from the germline V gene are SNHLY and FYNNEI. TCRdb reprocessed the reads via MiXCR and lists one record per CDR3 protein. The sample lists about 830,000 distinct CDR3 sequences; around a third were seen once. The sample in question was cultured CD8+ T cells from PBMCs, obtained from culture after CMV antigen stimulation. The V gene is TRBV2, the J gene TRBJ1-4; the D is unclear. The TCR was taken from a human donor in good health (CMV status not recorded). Some clones in this sample may be carry-over from other donors' samples. Here the CDR3 DNA reads TGTGCCAGCTTGGGCCCCCCCTTAAAACTGTTTTTT. It is translated as CASLGPPLKLFF.